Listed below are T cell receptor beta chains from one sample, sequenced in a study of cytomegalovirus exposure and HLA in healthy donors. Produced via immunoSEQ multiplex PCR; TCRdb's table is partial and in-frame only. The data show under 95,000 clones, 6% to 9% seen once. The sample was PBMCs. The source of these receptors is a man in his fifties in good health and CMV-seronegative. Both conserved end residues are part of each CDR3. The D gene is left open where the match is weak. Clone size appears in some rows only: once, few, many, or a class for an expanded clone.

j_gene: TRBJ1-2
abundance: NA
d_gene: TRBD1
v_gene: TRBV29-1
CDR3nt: TGCAGCGTTGTGACAGGGGAGAGTTATGGCTACACCTTC
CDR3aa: CSVVTGESYGYTF

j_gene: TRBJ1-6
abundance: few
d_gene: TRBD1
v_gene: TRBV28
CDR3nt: TGTGCCAGCAGTGAGACAGGGGTTAATTCACCCCTCCACTTT
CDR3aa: CASSETGVNSPLHF

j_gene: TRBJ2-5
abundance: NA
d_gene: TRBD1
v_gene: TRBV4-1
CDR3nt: TGCGCCAGCAGCAACAGGGGCGCAACCGGACAGTCTTGGACCCAGTACTTC
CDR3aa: CASSNRGATGQSWTQYF

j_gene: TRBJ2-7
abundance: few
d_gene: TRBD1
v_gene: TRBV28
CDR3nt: TGTGCCAGCAGTTTATGGCGAGGGGGCAGCGACCTTTACGAGCAGTACTTC
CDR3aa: CASSLWRGGSDLYEQYF

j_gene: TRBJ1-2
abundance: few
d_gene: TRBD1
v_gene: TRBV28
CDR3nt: TGTGCCAGCAGAACCGGGACAGGGTACTACACCTTC
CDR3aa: CASRTGTGYYTF

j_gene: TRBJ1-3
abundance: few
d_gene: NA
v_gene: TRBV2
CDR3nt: TGTGCCAGCAGTGCAAGGGGCTTCTCTGGAAACACCATATATTTT
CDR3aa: CASSARGFSGNTIYF

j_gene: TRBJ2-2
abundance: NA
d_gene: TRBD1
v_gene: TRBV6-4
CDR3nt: TGTGCCAGCAGTGACTCGGGACAGGGCTACGGGGAGCTGTTTTTT
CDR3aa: CASSDSGQGYGELFF

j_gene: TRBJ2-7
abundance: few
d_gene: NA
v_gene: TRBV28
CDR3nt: TGTGCCAGCAATCAACCGGGACACCCTAGCGAGCAGTACTTC
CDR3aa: CASNQPGHPSEQYF

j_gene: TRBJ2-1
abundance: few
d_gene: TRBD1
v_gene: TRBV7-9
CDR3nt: TGTGCCAGCAGGATTTCCGGGACAGACTACAATGAGCAGTTCTTC
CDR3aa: CASRISGTDYNEQFF

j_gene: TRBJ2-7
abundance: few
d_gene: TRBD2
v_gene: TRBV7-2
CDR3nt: TGTGCCAGCAGCGCCAGCGGGGCGTACTCCTACGAGCAGTACTTC
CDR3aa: CASSASGAYSYEQYF

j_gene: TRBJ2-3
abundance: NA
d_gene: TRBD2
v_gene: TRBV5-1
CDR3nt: TGCGCCAGCAGCTTGGGACTAGCGGGACCAGATACGCAGTATTTT
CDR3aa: CASSLGLAGPDTQYF

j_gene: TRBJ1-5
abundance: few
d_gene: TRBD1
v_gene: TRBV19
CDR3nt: TGTGCCAGTAGCCCCCTTGGACAGGGGACCCAGCCCCAGCATTTT
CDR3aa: CASSPLGQGTQPQHF

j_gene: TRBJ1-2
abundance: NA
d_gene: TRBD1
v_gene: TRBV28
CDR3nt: TGTGCCAGCAGTTTATCAGGGACAGGGGGCCGCGGGGGTGGCTACACCTTC
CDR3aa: CASSLSGTGGRGGGYTF

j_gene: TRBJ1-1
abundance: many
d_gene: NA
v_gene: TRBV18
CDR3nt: TGTGCCAGCTCACCTCCAACGGGGGATTTGTACACTGAAGCTTTCTTT
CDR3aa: CASSPPTGDLYTEAFF

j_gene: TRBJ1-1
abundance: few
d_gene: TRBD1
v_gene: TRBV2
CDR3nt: TGTGCCAGCTCTGCGGGGACAGGGAGAAACACTGAAGCTTTCTTT
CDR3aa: CASSAGTGRNTEAFF

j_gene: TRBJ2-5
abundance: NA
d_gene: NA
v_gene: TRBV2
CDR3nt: TGTGCCAGCAGTGAAGGGACAGCCCAAGAGACCCAGTACTTC
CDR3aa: CASSEGTAQETQYF

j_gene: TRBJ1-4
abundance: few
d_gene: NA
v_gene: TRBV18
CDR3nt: TGTGCCAGCTCACCACAGGGGCTACACGAAAAACTGTTTTTT
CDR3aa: CASSPQGLHEKLFF

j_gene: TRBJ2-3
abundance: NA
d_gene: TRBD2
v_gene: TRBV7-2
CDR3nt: TGTGCCAGCAGCTTAGGCGGGGGGGCTGGTACGCAGTATTTT
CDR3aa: CASSLGGGAGTQYF